These 32 T cell receptor beta chains were sequenced from one sample in a study of T-cell memory formation after mild COVID-19. Using its own MiXCR run on the 5' RACE reads, TCRdb lists one record per CDR3 protein. Of around 340,000 distinct CDR3 sequences listed, roughly an eighth are singletons. The sample taken for sequencing was PBMCs or a T cell subset sorted from them (not recorded which). The receptors originated from a man aged 18 to 29 who had mild COVID-19 (a few samples of this study predate the infection). Cell type and time point are not known.

This rearrangement joins TRBV12-3 or TRBV12-4 to TRBJ2-7; 7 bases line up with TRBD2. V trimming: 5 bases; J trimming: 6 bases; junction bases outside the gene matches: 10. The CDR3 consists of 14 residues. CDR3 in DNA: TGTGCCAGCAGTCCTCAGGGTGGGGGGGTCGAGCAGTACGTC. Its translation is CASSPQGGGVEQYV.

V gene TRBV27 combines with J gene TRBJ1-6; D is unclear. The CDR3 spans 14 residues. Germline CDR1 and CDR2: MNHEY and SMNVEV (reference sequence). Trimming shortened V by 8 bases and J by 10 bases, and 18 bases separated the two germline ends. For the CDR3, the DNA is TGTGCCAGCCGCGGGAGGCAGCCTAAGTCACCCCTCCACTTT. Encoded protein: CASRGRQPKSPLHF.

This clonotype was seen a handful of times. The chain couples TRBV6-5 to TRBJ2-2; D call uncertain. V was cut by 2 bases and J by 3 bases, with 10 bases left in between. The CDR3 contains 15 residues. Germline CDR1 reads MNHEY; CDR2 reads SVGAGI. DNA for the CDR3: TGTGCCAGCAGTTACATGGCAGGAGACACCGGGGAGCTGTTTTTT. It specifies CASSYMAGDTGELFF.

This clonotype was detected ten times or more. The chain is built from TRBV20-1 and TRBJ1-4; maybe TRBD1 (5 bases). Germline V gene lookup returns CDR1 DFQATT and CDR2 SNEGSKA (reference sequence). Trimming removed 3 bases from V and 4 bases from J, with 15 bases in between. The CDR3 is 15 amino acids. The CDR3 DNA sequence: TGCAGTGCTAGCCCGGCCACAGGACTTAATGAAAAACTGTTTTTT. It translates to CSASPATGLNEKLFF.

The rearrangement joins TRBV20-1 to TRBJ2-1, with TRBD2 identical over 14 bases. V was clipped by 6 bases and J by 10 bases; unmatched bases: 14. The germline V gene has CDR1 DFQATT and CDR2 SNEGSKA (reference sequence). CDR3 length: 16 amino acids. In nucleotides, the CDR3 is TGCAGTGCGCATCCGCCGGGACTAGCGGGGGTAGAGGAGCAGTTCTTC. It translates to CSAHPPGLAGVEEQFF.

The rearrangement uses TRBV27 and TRBJ2-6; the D gene is possibly TRBD1 (6 bases). This CDR3 comprises 17 residues. CDR1 is MNHEY, CDR2 SMNVEV, per germline (reference sequence). V lost 6 bases to trimming and J lost 0 bases, with 15 bases between them. This CDR3 reads CASRFWAGDSGANVLTF. The CDR3 DNA reads TGTGCCAGCAGGTTCTGGGCAGGGGACTCTGGGGCCAACGTCCTGACTTTC.

The V gene is TRBV15, the J gene TRBJ1-1, with TRBD1 matching 9 bases. The germline gives CDR1 LNHNV, CDR2 YYDKDF (reference sequence). Trimming took 2 bases from V and 5 from J; bases not matched to a gene: 6. The CDR3 has 15 amino acids. In DNA, the CDR3 is TGTGCCACCAGCAGAAGCGGGACAGGGCGGACTGAAGCTTTCTTT. Its translation is CATSRSGTGRTEAFF.

Only a few counts were recorded for this clonotype. J is TRBJ2-3 and V is TRBV6-5; a weak D match, TRBD2 (5 bases). Between the trimmed V and J ends, which lost 2 bases and 5 bases, there was a span of 11 bases. CDR1 is MNHEY, CDR2 SVGAGI, per germline. This CDR3 has 14 amino acids. CDR3 protein: CASSYTLAGDTQYF. The CDR3 DNA is TGTGCCAGCAGTTACACCCTAGCTGGAGATACGCAGTATTTT.

The chain joins TRBV6-6 to TRBJ2-2; the D is unclear. Germline values: CDR1 MNHNY, CDR2 SVGAGI (reference sequence). CDR3 length: 15 residues. Trimming left V 2 bases short and J 3 bases short, with 10 bases between. The CDR3 DNA sequence: TGTGCCAGCAGTTACGATCTCGGATACACCGGGGAGCTGTTTTTT. Its translation is CASSYDLGYTGELFF.

This clonotype was detected many times. J is TRBJ2-2 and V is TRBV5-1; perhaps TRBD1 as D (6 bases). The germline V and J ends were trimmed by 3 bases and 9 bases, with 21 bases remaining between them. This CDR3 has 16 amino acids. Germline V gives CDR1 SGHRS, CDR2 YFSETQ. The CDR3 bases are TGCGCCAGCAGCTCCAGGGGCCGAGGGAGCCAGAGGGAGCTGTTTTTT. Translating it yields CASSSRGRGSQRELFF.

This clonotype has a single count. The chain carries TRBV7-3 and TRBJ2-1, with D hard to call. CDR1 is SGHTA, CDR2 FQGTGA, per germline. The V and J ends lost 1 base and 4 bases respectively, with 14 bases between them. The length of the CDR3 is 16 residues. The CDR3 sequence: CASSLRGQTPYNEQFF. The CDR3 DNA reads as TGTGCCAGCAGCTTAAGAGGCCAAACCCCTTACAATGAGCAGTTCTTC.

This clonotype turned up a few times. The chain couples TRBV6-1 to TRBJ1-2; D uncertain. V was shortened by 2 bases and J by 5 bases, with 12 bases between the two germline ends. CDR3 length equals 14 residues. CDR1 is MNHNS and CDR2 is SASEGT in the germline V gene. DNA for the CDR3: TGTGCCAGCAGTGAATCGGGATTAACGTATGGCTACACCTTC. Amino acids: CASSESGLTYGYTF.

There are a few counts of this clonotype. The chain uses TRBV20-1 and TRBJ2-4; no definite D call. The CDR3 sequence is 13 residues long. The germline gives CDR1 DFQATT, CDR2 SNEGSKA (reference sequence). V was clipped by 5 bases and J by 1 base, with 9 bases between them. In nucleotides, the CDR3 is TGCAGTGCTGTATGGGGTGCCAAAAACATTCAGTACTTC. It encodes CSAVWGAKNIQYF.

The chain joins TRBV5-4 to TRBJ2-5; a possible D gene is TRBD1 (5 bases). With 4 bases removed from V and 7 bases from J, the gap between germline ends came to 17 bases. This CDR3 is built from 14 residues. CDR1 and CDR2 (germline): SGHNT, YYREEE (reference sequence). Here the CDR3 DNA reads TGTGCCAGCAGCATGGGGCAGGGCTGGGGGACCCAGTACTTC. This codes for CASSMGQGWGTQYF.

The gene calls are TRBV6-5 and TRBJ1-3; the D is unclear. Germline lookup yields CDR1 MNHEY and CDR2 SVGAGI. The ends were cut back, 2 bases at V and 2 bases at J, with 10 bases in the middle. The CDR3 extends over 15 amino acids. The CDR3 sequence: CASSYGSQTGNTIYF. In DNA, the CDR3 is TGTGCCAGCAGTTACGGTTCCCAGACTGGAAACACCATATATTTT.

The chain recombines TRBV18 with TRBJ2-7; D not certain. This CDR3 is 17 amino acids long. Germline CDR1 is KGHSH and CDR2 is LQKENI. V dropped 2 bases and J dropped 2 bases, with 19 bases sitting between them. CDR3 in amino acids: CASSPYPRHMGTYEQYF. CDR3 sequence (DNA): TGTGCCAGCTCACCATACCCTCGGCATATGGGTACCTACGAGCAGTACTTC.

The rearrangement uses TRBV20-1 and TRBJ1-6, with D uncertain. V shed 4 bases and J shed 7 bases, with 11 bases lying between them. The CDR3 is made up of 13 amino acids. CDR1 is DFQATT, CDR2 SNEGSKA, per germline (reference sequence). The CDR3 is CSAIGGRNSPLHF. The CDR3 bases are TGCAGTGCTATCGGTGGCAGGAATTCACCCCTCCACTTT.

J is TRBJ2-3 and V is TRBV2, with D possibly TRBD2 on 7 matching bases. Trimming removed 5 bases at V and 4 bases at J, with 22 bases between. This CDR3 has 17 residues. Germline V gene sequence: CDR1 SNHLY, CDR2 FYNNEI. This CDR3 reads CASSRLVGGAGADTQYF. The CDR3 nucleotides read TGTGCCAGCAGTAGATTGGTGGGGGGGGCTGGGGCAGATACGCAGTATTTT.

This clonotype was counted ten times or more. The CDR3: CASSYFGYGYTF. The DNA for the CDR3 is TGTGCCAGCAGCTATTTTGGCTATGGCTACACCTTC. The chain has TRBV7-8 and TRBJ1-2, with D hard to call. The germline CDR1 and CDR2 sequences are SGHVS and FQNEAQ. Trimming removed 4 bases from V and 4 bases from J, with 7 bases in between. The CDR3 totals 12 residues. Based on the CDR3 plus reference TRBV7-8 and TRBJ1-2, the full variable domain is GAGVSQSPRYKVAKRGQDVALRCDPISGHVSLFWYQQALGQGPEFLTYFQNEAQLDKSGLPSDRFFAERPEGSVSTLKIQRTQQEDSAVYLCASSYFGYGYTFGSGTRLTVV.

This clonotype has only a few counts. This chain uses TRBV7-2 with TRBJ2-5; possibly TRBD1 for D (5 bases). Trimming shortened V by 5 bases and J by 4 bases, and 14 bases separated the two germline ends. This CDR3 contains 14 residues. Germline V lookup: CDR1 SGHTA, CDR2 FQGNSA. The CDR3 loop is CASSPGWGGETQYF. The CDR3 coding sequence is TGTGCCAGCAGCCCAGGCTGGGGCGGAGAGACCCAGTACTTC.

This clonotype was found many times. This chain connects TRBV7-6 to TRBJ2-5; 7 bases are shared with TRBD1. The junction had 2 bases not matched to a gene; V was cut back by 5 bases and J by 5 bases. Germline CDR1 and CDR2: SGHVS and FNYEAQ. The CDR3 has 12 amino acids. The CDR3 region has the DNA TGTGCCAGCAGCAAACAGGGGGAGACCCAGTACTTC. This translates into CASSKQGETQYF.

The V and J genes are TRBV6-5 and TRBJ2-7, with D perhaps matching TRBD2 (5 bases). This CDR3 spans 17 amino acids. From germline, CDR1 is MNHEY and CDR2 SVGAGI. V lost 6 bases to trimming and J lost 5 bases, with 26 bases between them. For the CDR3, the DNA is TGTGCCAGCAGCCCCCGGAACCGGGAAACCCCCCGGAACGAGCAGTACTTC. This gives the protein CASSPRNRETPRNEQYF.

J is TRBJ2-5 and V is TRBV20-1; the match to TRBD1 covers 7 bases. Unmatched junction bases numbered 3, after V lost 3 bases and J lost 2 bases. This CDR3 region has 13 residues. The V gene's germline CDR1 is DFQATT and CDR2 SNEGSKA (reference sequence). CDR3 protein: CSAREQGQETQYF. CDR3 nucleotide sequence: TGCAGTGCTAGGGAACAGGGGCAAGAGACCCAGTACTTC.

The rearrangement joins TRBV27 to TRBJ2-3; D assignment may be TRBD1 or TRBD2 (5 bases each). V lost 7 bases and J lost 6, with 17 bases in between. The CDR3 length is 14 residues. In germline, CDR1 is MNHEY, CDR2 SMNVEV (reference sequence). The CDR3 spells CASTLQGPLDTQYF. CDR3 coding DNA: TGTGCCAGCACCCTTCAGGGACCCCTCGATACGCAGTATTTT.

The chain uses TRBV12-3 or TRBV12-4 and TRBJ2-1; 12 nucleotides agree with TRBD2. This CDR3 has 14 amino acids. Trimming removed 6 bases from V and 6 bases from J; junction bases left unmatched: 3. CDR3 sequence: CASRRLAGANEQFF. The CDR3 DNA is TGTGCCAGCAGGAGACTAGCGGGAGCCAATGAGCAGTTCTTC.

The V gene is TRBV27, the J gene TRBJ1-4, with D perhaps TRBD1 (6 bases). The CDR3 totals 19 residues. V was pared by 6 bases and J by 3 bases, with 26 bases between. Germline CDR1 reads MNHEY; CDR2 reads SMNVEV (reference sequence). In nucleotides, the CDR3 is TGTGCCAGCAGCTCGAATCCAAACAGGGCCCTCCTTTCTAATGAAAAACTGTTTTTT. Translating gives CASSSNPNRALLSNEKLFF.

This clonotype came up many times. This chain joins TRBV29-1 and TRBJ2-5; D perhaps matches TRBD1 (7 bases). With 3 bases removed from V and 5 bases from J, the gap between germline ends came to 13 bases. CDR3 length: 13 residues. The germline V gene encodes CDR1 SQVTM and CDR2 ANQGSEA. The CDR3 loop is CSVDPAGGETQYF. DNA of the CDR3: TGCAGCGTTGATCCGGCAGGGGGGGAGACCCAGTACTTC.

This clonotype was detected a few times. This rearrangement joins TRBV27 to TRBJ2-1; D possibly corresponds to TRBD1 (6 bases). The V end lost 6 bases, the J end lost 7 bases, and 16 bases lay between the germline ends. The germline CDR1 and CDR2 sequences are MNHEY and SMNVEV (reference sequence). This CDR3 spans 14 amino acids. Here the CDR3 reads CASREAGVGNEQFF. For the CDR3, the DNA is TGTGCCAGCAGGGAGGCAGGGGTCGGGAATGAGCAGTTCTTC.

In its sample, this clonotype was seen a few times. The chain employs TRBV19 and TRBJ2-4; D may be TRBD2 (5 bases). Germline V gene data show CDR1 as LNHDA and CDR2 as SQIVND (reference sequence). V lost 5 bases and J lost 12, with 11 bases in between. The CDR3 sequence is 11 residues long. As DNA, the CDR3 is TGTGCCAGTAGTGGGCCTCGGGGTCAGTACTTC. This codes for CASSGPRGQYF.

V usage is TRBV4-1 and J usage is TRBJ1-1; no firm D call. CDR3 size: 14 residues. Trimming removed 1 base at V and 1 base at J, with 7 bases between. The germline CDR1 and CDR2 sequences are MGHRA and YSYEKL. The CDR3 spells CASSQGIWNTEAFF. DNA for the CDR3: TGCGCCAGCAGCCAAGGTATCTGGAACACTGAAGCTTTCTTT.

In its sample, this clonotype was seen many times. V gene TRBV7-9 combines with J gene TRBJ2-2, with D perhaps TRBD1 (6 bases). V was shortened by 5 bases and J by 7 bases, with 11 bases between the two germline ends. The CDR3 runs 13 residues. CDR1 and CDR2 from the germline V gene are SEHNR and FQNEAQ (reference sequence). CDR3 DNA sequence: TGTGCCAGCAGCCTTCGGACAGACGGGGAGCTGTTTTTT. It encodes CASSLRTDGELFF.

This rearrangement joins TRBV5-1 to TRBJ2-3; D unresolved. The CDR3 covers 14 residues. The V and J ends lost 0 bases and 4 bases respectively, with 9 bases between them. The germline V gene encodes CDR1 SGHRS and CDR2 YFSETQ. Written as DNA, the CDR3 is TGCGCCAGCAGCTTGGGGGGTCCTGCAGATACGCAGTATTTT. Translating it yields CASSLGGPADTQYF.